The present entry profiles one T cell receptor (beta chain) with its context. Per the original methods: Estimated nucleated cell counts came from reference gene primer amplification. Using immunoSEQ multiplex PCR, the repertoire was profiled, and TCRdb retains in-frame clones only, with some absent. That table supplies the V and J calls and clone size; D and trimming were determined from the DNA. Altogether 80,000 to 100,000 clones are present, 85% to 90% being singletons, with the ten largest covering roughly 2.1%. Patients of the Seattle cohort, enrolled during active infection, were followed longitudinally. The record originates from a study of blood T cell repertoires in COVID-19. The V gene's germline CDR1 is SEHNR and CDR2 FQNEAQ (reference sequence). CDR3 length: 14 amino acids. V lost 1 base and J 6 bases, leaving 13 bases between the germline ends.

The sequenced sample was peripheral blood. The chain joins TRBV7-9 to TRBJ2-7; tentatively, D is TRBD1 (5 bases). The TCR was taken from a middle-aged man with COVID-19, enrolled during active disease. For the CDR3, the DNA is TGTGCCAGCAGCTTAGGGCAGGGAAAACTCGAGCAGTACTTC. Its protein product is CASSLGQGKLEQYF.